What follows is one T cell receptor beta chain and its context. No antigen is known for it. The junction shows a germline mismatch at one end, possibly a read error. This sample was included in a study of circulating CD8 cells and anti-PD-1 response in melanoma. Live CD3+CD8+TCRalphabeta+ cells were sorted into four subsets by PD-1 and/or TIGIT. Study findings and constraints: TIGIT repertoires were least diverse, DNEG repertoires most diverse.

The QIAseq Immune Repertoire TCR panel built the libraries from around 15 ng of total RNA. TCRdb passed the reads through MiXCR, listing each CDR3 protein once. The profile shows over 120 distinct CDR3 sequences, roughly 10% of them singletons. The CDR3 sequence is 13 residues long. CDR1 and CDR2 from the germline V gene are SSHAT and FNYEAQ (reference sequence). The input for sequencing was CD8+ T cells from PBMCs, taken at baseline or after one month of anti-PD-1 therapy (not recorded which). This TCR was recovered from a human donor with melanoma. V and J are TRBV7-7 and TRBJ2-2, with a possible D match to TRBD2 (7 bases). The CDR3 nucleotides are TGTGCTAGCAGCTCCGGGGGGCCCGGGGAGCTGTTTTTT. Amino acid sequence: CASSSGGPGELFF.